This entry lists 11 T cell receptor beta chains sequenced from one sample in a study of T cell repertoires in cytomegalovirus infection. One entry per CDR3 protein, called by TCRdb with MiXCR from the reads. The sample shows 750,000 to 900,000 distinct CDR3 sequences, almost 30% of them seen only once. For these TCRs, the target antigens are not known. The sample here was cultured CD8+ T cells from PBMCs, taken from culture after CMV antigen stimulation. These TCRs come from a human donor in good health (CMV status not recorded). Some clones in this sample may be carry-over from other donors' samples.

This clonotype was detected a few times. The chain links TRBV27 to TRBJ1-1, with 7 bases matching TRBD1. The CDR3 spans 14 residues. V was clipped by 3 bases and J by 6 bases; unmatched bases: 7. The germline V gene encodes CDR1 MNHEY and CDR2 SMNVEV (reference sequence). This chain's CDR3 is CASSFHRQGPEAFF. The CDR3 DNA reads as TGTGCCAGCAGTTTTCATCGACAGGGCCCTGAAGCTTTCTTT.

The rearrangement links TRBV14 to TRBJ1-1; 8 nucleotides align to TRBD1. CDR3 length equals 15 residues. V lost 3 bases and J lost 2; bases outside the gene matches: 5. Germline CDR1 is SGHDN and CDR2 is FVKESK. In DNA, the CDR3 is TGTGCCAGCAGCCACCGACAGGGGATTAACACTGAAGCTTTCTTT. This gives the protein CASSHRQGINTEAFF. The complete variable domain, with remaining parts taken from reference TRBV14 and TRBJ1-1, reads EAGVTQFPSHSVIEKGQTVTLRCDPISGHDNLYWYRRVMGKEIKFLLHFVKESKQDESGMPNNRFLAERTGGTYSTLKVQPAELEDSGVYFCASSHRQGINTEAFFGQGTRLTVV.

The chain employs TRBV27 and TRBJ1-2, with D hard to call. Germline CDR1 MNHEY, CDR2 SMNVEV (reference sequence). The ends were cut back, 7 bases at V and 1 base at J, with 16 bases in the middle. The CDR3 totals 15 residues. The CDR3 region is CASKSRPGSNYGYTF. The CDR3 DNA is TGTGCCAGCAAGTCCAGGCCCGGGAGTAACTATGGCTACACCTTC.

The CDR3 DNA reads TGTGCCAGCGCAGGGGCTATATACGAGCAGTATGTC. It is translated as CASAGAIYEQYV. This chain joins TRBV6-2 or TRBV6-3 and TRBJ2-7, with a weak D call TRBD1 (6 bases). Germline V lookup: CDR1 MNHEY, CDR2 SVGEGT. The CDR3 has 12 amino acids.

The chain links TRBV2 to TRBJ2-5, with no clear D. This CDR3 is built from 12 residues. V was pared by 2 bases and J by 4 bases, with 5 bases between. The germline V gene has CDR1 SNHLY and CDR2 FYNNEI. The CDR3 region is CASSEPGETQYF. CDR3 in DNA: TGTGCCAGCAGTGAACCGGGAGAGACCCAGTACTTC.

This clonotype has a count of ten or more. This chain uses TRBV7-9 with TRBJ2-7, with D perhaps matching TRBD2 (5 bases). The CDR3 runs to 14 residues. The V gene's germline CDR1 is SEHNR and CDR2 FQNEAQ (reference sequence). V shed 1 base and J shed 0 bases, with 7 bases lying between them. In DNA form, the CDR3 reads TGTGCCAGCAGCTTAGTTGGGAGCTCCTACGAGCAGTACTTC. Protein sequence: CASSLVGSSYEQYF.

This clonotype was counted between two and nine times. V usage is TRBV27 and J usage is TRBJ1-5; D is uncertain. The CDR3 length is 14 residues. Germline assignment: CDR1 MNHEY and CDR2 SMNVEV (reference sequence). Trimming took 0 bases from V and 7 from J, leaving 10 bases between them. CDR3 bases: TGTGCCAGCAGTTTATCCGGGGAGGGCCAGCCCCAGCATTTT. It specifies CASSLSGEGQPQHF.

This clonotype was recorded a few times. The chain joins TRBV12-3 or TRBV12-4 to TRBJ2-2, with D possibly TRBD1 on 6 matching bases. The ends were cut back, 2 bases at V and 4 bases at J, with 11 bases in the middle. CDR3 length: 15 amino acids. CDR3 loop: CASSLWGRGTGELFF. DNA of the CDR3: TGTGCCAGCAGTTTATGGGGGCGCGGCACCGGGGAGCTGTTTTTT.

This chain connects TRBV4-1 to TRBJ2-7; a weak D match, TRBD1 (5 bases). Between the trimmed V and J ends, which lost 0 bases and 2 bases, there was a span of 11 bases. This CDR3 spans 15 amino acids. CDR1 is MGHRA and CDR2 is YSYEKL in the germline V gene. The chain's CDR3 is CASSQDQTGPYEQYV. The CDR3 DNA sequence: TGCGCCAGCAGCCAAGATCAAACAGGCCCCTACGAGCAGTACGTC.

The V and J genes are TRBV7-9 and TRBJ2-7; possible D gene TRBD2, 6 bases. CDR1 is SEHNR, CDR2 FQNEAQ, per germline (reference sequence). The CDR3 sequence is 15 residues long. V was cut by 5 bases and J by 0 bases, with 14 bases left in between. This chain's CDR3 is CASSNSTGSSYEQYV. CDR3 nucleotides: TGTGCCAGCAGCAATTCGACCGGGAGCTCCTACGAGCAGTACGTC.

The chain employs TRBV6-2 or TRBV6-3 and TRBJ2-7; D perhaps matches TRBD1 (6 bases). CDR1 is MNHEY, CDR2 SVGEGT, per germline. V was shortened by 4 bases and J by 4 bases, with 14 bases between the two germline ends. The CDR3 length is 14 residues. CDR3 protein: CASSSSGTLYEQYF. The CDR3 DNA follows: TGTGCCAGCAGTTCCTCCGGGACACTTTACGAGCAGTACTTC.